The rows below give T cell receptor beta chains drawn from one sample of a study of blood T cell repertoires in COVID-19. Measured with immunoSEQ multiplex PCR; TCRdb has only the in-frame clones, and not every one. The repertoire has about 200,000 clones, 80% of them found once; the top ten carry nearly 7.5%. Sequenced sample: PBMCs or T cells enriched from blood (not recorded which). The receptor source for this set is a woman aged 40 to 50 with acute COVID-19. The CDR3 runs from the conserved cysteine through the conserved F or W. The order of the fields is V gene, D gene, clone size, CDR3 protein. D genes are given only for firm matches. Part of the rows lack a size; the others show once, few, many or a class for expanded clones.

TRBV21-1	NA	few	CASLKGDTQYF
TRBV5-1	TRBD1	NA	CASSPSIGGKAEAFF
TRBV4-3	TRBD1	NA	CASSPGPGQGSYEQYF
TRBV7-2	NA	NA	CASSLNPTGSSYNEQFF
TRBV5-4	NA	NA	CASSSGVRETQYF
TRBV28	NA	NA	CASSPTVGGSYEQYF
TRBV6-5	NA	NA	CASSYEGTVYF
TRBV5-1	TRBD2	NA	CASRGLAGSSYEQYF
TRBV9	TRBD1	NA	CASSATGTGYFYEQYF
TRBV28	NA	few	CASSLTRGTEAFF
TRBV27	TRBD2	NA	CASSKRGGYNEQFF
TRBV7-2	TRBD1	NA	CASSETGVGEAFF
TRBV10-3	TRBD1	NA	CAISLTGDRVVEAFF
TRBV11-3	NA	NA	CASSLDRIRGCETEAFF
TRBV7-3	NA	NA	CASSLRGRADEKLFF
TRBV5-1	TRBD2	NA	CASSSRGVDTGELFF
TRBV5-6	NA	few	CASSITVAEAFF
TRBV5-1	NA	NA	CASSTGLGNTIYF
TRBV5-5	NA	NA	CASSPNGDQYGYTF
TRBV3-1/TRBV3-2	NA	NA	CASRPDSPSRPLHF
TRBV7-9	NA	NA	CASSFGGTNYGYTF
TRBV28	TRBD2	few	CASSLNLAGGWETQYF
TRBV11-2	NA	NA	CASSFLTALPLNEKLFF
TRBV7-2	NA	NA	CASSLDSYSGNTIYF
TRBV5-1	TRBD2	NA	CASSQETSGRAQETQYF
TRBV12-3/TRBV12-4	NA	NA	CASSLRQIDGYTF
TRBV5-4	TRBD1	NA	CASSSRQGEPSYEQYF
TRBV5-6	NA	NA	CASSFSGASTQYF
TRBV28	TRBD1	NA	CASSRQGAVSPLHF
TRBV7-2	TRBD1	NA	CASRQGRTGGIAEAFF
TRBV6-2/TRBV6-3	TRBD1	few	CASSFTTGGAVNTGELFF
TRBV5-1	NA	NA	CASSFEGVPLQETQYF
TRBV18	NA	once	CASSPPRSTGTEAFF
TRBV11-3	TRBD2	NA	CAIPTSTGRVGTDTQYF
TRBV12-3/TRBV12-4	NA	NA	CASSLHNSYEQYF
TRBV9	NA	NA	CASSVATGLNEKLFF
TRBV15	NA	NA	CATSSGVAHEQFF
TRBV29-1	TRBD1	NA	CSVRQGANSPLHF
TRBV11-2	TRBD2	NA	CASSSSAGSYNEQFF
TRBV21-1	NA	few	CASSRRQRATDTQYF
TRBV9	NA	NA	CASSVTGNSGNTIYF
TRBV5-4	TRBD1	NA	CASSLGSGGTQSNGYTF
TRBV3-1/TRBV3-2	NA	few	CASSPSGANTEAFF
TRBV28	TRBD1	NA	CASSSPGQGLYEQYF
TRBV19	NA	NA	CASSIGGFLNTEAFF
TRBV29-1	TRBD2	NA	CSVRNSGGANTQYF
TRBV27	NA	NA	CASSFSGNFYEQYF
TRBV19	TRBD1	NA	CASSDRGGEEQYF
TRBV29-1	NA	NA	CSVETEGYEQYF
TRBV5-1	TRBD1	NA	CASSPQGVAPSSYNEQFF
TRBV30	NA	NA	CAWSEGGGTDTQYF
TRBV30	TRBD2	NA	CAWSPGLARSTDTQYF
TRBV10-3	NA	NA	CAISSGSREANVLTF
TRBV7-7	NA	NA	CASSQGSTSQETQYF
TRBV2	NA	NA	CASSEVRGSYNEQFF
TRBV5-1	NA	NA	CASSWGSRTKQETQYF
TRBV27	TRBD1	NA	CASSSTGEGANVLTF
TRBV25-1	TRBD1	NA	CASSLGQGAYEQYF